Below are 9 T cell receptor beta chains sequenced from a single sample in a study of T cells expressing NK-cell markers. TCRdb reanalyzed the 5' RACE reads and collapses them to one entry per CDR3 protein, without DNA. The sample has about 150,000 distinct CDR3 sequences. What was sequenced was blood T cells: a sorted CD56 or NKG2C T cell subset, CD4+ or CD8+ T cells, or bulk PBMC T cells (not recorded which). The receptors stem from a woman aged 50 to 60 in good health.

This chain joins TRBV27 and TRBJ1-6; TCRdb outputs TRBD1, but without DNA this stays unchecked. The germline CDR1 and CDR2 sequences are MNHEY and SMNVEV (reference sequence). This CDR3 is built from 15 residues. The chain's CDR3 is CASSFPGTGILALHF.

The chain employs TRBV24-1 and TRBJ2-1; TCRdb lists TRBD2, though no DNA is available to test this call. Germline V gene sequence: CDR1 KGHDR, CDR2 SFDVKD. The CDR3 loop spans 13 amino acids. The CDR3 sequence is CATSPSGSYEQFF.

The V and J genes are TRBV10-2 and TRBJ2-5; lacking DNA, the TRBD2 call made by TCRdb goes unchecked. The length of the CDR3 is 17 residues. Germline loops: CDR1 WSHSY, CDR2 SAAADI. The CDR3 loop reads CASSDRTSGSSWETQYF.

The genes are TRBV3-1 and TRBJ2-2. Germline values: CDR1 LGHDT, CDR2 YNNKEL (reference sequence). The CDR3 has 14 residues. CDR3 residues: CASSPPLNTGELFF. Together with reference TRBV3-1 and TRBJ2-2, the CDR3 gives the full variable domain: DTAVSQTPKYLVTQMGNDKSIKCEQNLGHDTMYWYKQDSKKFLKIMFSYNNKELIINETVPNRFSPKSPDKAHLNLHINSLELGDSAVYFCASSPPLNTGELFFGEGSRLTVL.

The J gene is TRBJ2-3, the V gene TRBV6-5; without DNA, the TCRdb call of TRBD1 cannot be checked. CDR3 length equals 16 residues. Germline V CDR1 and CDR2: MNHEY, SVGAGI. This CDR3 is CASTPTGGWGTDTQYF.

The CDR3 spells CAISDAPQETQYF. The chain recombines TRBV10-3 with TRBJ2-5; TCRdb designates TRBD1, a call that cannot be tested without DNA. CDR3 length: 13 residues. In germline, CDR1 is ENHRY, CDR2 SYGVKD.

The CDR3 protein is CASSQDGGGRGMAFF. The chain uses TRBV4-1 and TRBJ1-1; TCRdb returns TRBD1, unconfirmable since there is no DNA. The CDR3 totals 15 residues. The germline gives CDR1 MGHRA, CDR2 YSYEKL.

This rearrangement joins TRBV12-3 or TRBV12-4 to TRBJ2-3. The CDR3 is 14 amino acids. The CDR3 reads CASTVVGSTDTQYF.

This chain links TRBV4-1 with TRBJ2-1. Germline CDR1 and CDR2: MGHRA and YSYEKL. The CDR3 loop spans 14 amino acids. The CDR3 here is CASSQRSDYNEQFF.